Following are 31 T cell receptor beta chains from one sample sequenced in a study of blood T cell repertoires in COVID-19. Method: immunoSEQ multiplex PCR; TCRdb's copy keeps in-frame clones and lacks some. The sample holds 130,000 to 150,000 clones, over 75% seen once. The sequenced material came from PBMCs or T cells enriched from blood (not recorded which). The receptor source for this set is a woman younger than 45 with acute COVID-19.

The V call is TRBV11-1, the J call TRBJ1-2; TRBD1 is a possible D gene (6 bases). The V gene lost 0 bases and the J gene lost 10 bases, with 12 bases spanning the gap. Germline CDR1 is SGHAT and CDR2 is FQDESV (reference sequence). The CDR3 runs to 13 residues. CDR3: CASSLAQDSHYTF. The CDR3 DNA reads TGTGCCAGCAGCTTAGCCCAGGACAGCCACTACACCTTC.

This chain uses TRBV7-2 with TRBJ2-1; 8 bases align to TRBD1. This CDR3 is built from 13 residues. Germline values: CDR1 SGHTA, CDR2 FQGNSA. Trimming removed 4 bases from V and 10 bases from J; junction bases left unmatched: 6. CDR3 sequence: CASSSSRGLEQFF. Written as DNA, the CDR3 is TGTGCCAGCAGCTCGAGCAGGGGGCTGGAGCAGTTCTTC.

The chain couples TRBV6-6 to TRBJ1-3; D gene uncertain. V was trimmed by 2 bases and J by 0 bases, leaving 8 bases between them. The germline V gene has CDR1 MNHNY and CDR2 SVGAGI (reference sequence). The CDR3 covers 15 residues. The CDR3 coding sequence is TGTGCCAGCAGTTACGGGCGGGCCTCTGGAAACACCATATATTTT. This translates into CASSYGRASGNTIYF.

The CDR3 is CASSLVGAAYGYTF. The DNA for the CDR3 is TGTGCCAGCAGCTTAGTGGGAGCCGCCTATGGCTACACCTTC. The genes are TRBV7-9 and TRBJ1-2; D gene ambiguous. CDR3 length: 14 amino acids. CDR1 is SEHNR, CDR2 FQNEAQ, per germline (reference sequence). V was trimmed by 1 base and J by 4 bases, leaving 10 bases between them.

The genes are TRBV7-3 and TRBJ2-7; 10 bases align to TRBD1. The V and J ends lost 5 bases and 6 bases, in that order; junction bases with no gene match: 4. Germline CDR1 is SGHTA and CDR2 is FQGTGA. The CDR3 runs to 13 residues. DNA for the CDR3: TGTGCCAGCAGCCCCGGGACAGGGGCCGAGCAGTACTTC. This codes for CASSPGTGAEQYF.

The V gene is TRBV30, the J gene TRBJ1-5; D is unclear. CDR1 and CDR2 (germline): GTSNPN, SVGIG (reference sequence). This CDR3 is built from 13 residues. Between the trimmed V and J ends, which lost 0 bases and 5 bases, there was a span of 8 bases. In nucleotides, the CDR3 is TGTGCCTGGAGTGTCGATGAGGATCAGCCCCAGCATTTT. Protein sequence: CAWSVDEDQPQHF.

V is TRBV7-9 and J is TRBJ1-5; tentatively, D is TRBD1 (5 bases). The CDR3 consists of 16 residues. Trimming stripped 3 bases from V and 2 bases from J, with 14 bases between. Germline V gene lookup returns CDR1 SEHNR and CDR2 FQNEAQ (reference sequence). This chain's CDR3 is CASSFFPTEGNQPQHF. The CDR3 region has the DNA TGTGCCAGCAGCTTTTTTCCGACAGAAGGCAATCAGCCCCAGCATTTT.

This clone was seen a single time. The CDR3 DNA is TGTGCCAGCAGTACCACAGGGGATGAGCAGTTCTTC. Translating gives CASSTTGDEQFF. The chain is built from TRBV6-5 and TRBJ2-1; 7 bases align to TRBD1. The J segment lost 8 bases and the V segment lost 5 bases, leaving 3 bases of the junction unmatched. This CDR3 spans 12 amino acids. Germline V gene data show CDR1 as MNHEY and CDR2 as SVGAGI.

This CDR3 reads CASSLSGTSGFSSYNEQFF. For the CDR3, the DNA is TGTGCCAGCAGTTTATCCGGGACTAGCGGGTTTAGCTCCTACAATGAGCAGTTCTTC. V gene TRBV27 combines with J gene TRBJ2-1; TRBD2 matches 12 bases. The CDR3 totals 19 residues. V lost 0 bases to trimming and J lost 0 bases; unmatched junction nucleotides: 6. CDR1 is MNHEY and CDR2 is SMNVEV in the germline V gene (reference sequence).

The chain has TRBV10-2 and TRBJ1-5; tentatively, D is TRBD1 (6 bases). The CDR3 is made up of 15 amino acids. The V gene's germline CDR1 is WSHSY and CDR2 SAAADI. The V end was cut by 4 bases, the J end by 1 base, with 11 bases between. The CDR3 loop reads CASSAGGLSNQPQHF. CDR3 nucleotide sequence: TGCGCCAGCAGTGCGGGGGGGCTGAGCAATCAGCCCCAGCATTTT.

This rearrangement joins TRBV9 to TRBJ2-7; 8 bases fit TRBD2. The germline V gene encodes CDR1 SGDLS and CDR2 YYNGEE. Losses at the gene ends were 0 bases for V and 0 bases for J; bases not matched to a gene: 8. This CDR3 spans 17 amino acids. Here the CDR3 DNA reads TGTGCCAGCAGCGTAGGTCTTCCGGGAGGGAGCTCCTACGAGCAGTACTTC. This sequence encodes CASSVGLPGGSSYEQYF.

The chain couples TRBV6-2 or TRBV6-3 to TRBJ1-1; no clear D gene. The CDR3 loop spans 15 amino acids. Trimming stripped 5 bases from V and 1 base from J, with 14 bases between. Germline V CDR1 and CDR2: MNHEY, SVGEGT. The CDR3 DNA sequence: TGTGCCAGCAGTCCCATAGGGAGGGAGAACACTGAAGCTTTCTTT. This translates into CASSPIGRENTEAFF.

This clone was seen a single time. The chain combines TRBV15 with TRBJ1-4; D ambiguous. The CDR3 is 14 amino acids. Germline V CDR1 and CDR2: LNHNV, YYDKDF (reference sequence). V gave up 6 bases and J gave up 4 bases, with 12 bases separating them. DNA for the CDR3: TGTGCCACCAGTCACGGGAGTAGTAATGAAAAACTGTTTTTT. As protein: CATSHGSSNEKLFF.

The CDR3 DNA reads as TGTGCCAGCAGCTTATACGGGAGTCCGGAGACCCAGTACTTC. Protein product: CASSLYGSPETQYF. The rearrangement uses TRBV7-9 and TRBJ2-5; TRBD2 is a possible D gene (6 bases). V lost 2 bases and J lost 5, with 12 bases in between. The germline V gene has CDR1 SEHNR and CDR2 FQNEAQ (reference sequence). The CDR3 is made up of 14 amino acids.

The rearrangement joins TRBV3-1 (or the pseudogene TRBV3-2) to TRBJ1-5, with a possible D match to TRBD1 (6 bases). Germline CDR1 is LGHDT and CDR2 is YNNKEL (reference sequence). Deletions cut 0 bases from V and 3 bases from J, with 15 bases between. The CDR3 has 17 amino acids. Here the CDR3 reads CASSQDIGGQINQPQHF. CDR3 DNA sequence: TGTGCCAGCAGCCAAGATATCGGAGGACAGATCAATCAGCCCCAGCATTTT.

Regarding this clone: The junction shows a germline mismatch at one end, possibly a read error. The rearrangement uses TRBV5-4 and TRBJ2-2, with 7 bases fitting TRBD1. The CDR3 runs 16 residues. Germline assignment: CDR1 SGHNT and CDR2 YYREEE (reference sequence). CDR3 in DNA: TGTGCCAGCCGCTTAGGGGGCAGGGGGTACACCGGGGAGCTGTTTTTT. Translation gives CASRLGGRGYTGELFF. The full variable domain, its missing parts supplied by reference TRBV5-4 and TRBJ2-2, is ETGVTQSPTHLIKTRGQQVTLRCSSQSGHNTVSWYQQALGQGPQFIFQYYREEENGRGNFPPRFSGLQFPNYSSELNVNALELDDSALYLCASRLGGRGYTGELFFGEGSRLTVL.

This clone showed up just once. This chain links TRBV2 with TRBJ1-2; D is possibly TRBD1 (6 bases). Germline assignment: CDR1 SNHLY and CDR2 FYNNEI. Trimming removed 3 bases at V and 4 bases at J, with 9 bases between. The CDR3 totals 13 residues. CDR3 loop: CASSDRGPYGYTF. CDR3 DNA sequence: TGTGCCAGCAGTGACAGGGGACCCTATGGCTACACCTTC.

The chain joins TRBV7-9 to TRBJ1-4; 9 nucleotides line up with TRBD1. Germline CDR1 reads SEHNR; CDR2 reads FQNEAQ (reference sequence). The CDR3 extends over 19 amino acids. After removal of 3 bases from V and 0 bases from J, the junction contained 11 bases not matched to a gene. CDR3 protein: CASSFPGTGNLATNEKLFF. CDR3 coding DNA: TGTGCCAGCAGCTTTCCGGGGACAGGGAACCTTGCAACTAATGAAAAACTGTTTTTT.

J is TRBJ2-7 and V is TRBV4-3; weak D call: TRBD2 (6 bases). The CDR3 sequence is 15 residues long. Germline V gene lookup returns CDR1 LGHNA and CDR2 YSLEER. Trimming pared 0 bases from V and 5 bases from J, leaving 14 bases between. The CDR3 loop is CASSQDGGSYDEQYF. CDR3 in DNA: TGCGCCAGCAGCCAAGACGGAGGGTCGTATGACGAGCAGTACTTC.

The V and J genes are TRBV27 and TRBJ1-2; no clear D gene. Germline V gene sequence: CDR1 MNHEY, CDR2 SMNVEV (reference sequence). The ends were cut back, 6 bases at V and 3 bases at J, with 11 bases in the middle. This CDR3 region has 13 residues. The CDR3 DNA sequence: TGTGCCAGCAGGACAAATCGATACTATGGCTACACCTTC. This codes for CASRTNRYYGYTF.

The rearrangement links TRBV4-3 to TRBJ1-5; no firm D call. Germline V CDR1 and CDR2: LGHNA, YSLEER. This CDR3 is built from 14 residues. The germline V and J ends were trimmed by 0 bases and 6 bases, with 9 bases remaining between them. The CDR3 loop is CASSQDPLSQPQHF. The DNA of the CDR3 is TGCGCCAGCAGCCAAGATCCTCTAAGTCAGCCCCAGCATTTT.

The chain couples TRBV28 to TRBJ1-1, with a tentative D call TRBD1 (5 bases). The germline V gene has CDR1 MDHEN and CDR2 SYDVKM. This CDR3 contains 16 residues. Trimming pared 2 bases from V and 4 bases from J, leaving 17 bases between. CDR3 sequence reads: CASSLSESGVRTEAFF. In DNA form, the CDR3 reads TGTGCCAGCAGTTTAAGTGAGTCGGGGGTTCGCACTGAAGCTTTCTTT.

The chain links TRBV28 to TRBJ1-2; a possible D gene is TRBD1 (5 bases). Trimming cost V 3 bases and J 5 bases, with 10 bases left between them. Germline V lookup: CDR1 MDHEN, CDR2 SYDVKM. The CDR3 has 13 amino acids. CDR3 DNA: TGTGCCAGCAGTTTTCCCCAGGGATATGGCTACACCTTC. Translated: CASSFPQGYGYTF.

In DNA, the CDR3 is TGCGCCAGCAGCCTAGTTGGAAACACCATATATTTT. Its translation is CASSLVGNTIYF. The J gene is TRBJ1-3, the V gene TRBV4-1; unclear D gene. This CDR3 has 12 residues. Germline-derived CDR1 and CDR2 are MGHRA and YSYEKL. Between the trimmed V and J ends, which lost 4 bases and 3 bases, there was a span of 4 bases.

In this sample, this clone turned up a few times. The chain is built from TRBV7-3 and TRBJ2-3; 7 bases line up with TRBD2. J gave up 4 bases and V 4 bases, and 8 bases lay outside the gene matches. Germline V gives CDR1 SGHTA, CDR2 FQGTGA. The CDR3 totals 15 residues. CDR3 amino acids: CASSWTGTKADTQYF. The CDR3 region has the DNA TGTGCCAGCAGCTGGACCGGGACTAAAGCAGATACGCAGTATTTT.

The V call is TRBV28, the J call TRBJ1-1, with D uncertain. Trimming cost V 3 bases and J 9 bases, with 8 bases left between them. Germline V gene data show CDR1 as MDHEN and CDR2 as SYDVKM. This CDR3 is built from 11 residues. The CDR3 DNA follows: TGTGCCAGCAGTTTGGGAGGTCAAGCTTTCTTT. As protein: CASSLGGQAFF. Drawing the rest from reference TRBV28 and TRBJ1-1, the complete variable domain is DVKVTQSSRYLVKRTGEKVFLECVQDMDHENMFWYRQDPGLGLRLIYFSYDVKMKEKGDIPEGYSVSREKKERFSLILESASTNQTSMYLCASSLGGQAFFGQGTRLTVV.

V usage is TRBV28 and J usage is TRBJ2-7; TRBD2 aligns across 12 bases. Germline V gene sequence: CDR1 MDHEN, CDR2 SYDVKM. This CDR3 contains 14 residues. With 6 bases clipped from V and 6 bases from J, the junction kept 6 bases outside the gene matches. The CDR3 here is CASSPSGRAGEQYF. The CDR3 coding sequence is TGTGCCAGCAGCCCTAGCGGGAGGGCCGGCGAGCAGTACTTC.

In nucleotides, the CDR3 is TGTGCCAGCAGCCCGCGCCTTAGCGGTGGCACAGATACGCAGTATTTT. It yields the protein CASSPRLSGGTDTQYF. The V call is TRBV7-6, the J call TRBJ2-3; D perhaps matches TRBD2 (6 bases). The CDR3 totals 16 residues. The germline V and J ends were trimmed by 5 bases and 1 base, with 16 bases remaining between them. CDR1 is SGHVS, CDR2 FNYEAQ, per germline.

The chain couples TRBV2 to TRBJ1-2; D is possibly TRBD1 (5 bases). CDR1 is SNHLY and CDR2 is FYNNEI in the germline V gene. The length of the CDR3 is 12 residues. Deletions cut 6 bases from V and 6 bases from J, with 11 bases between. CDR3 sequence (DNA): TGTGCCAGCAGAGAATGGGGGGATGGCTACACCTTC. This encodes CASREWGDGYTF.

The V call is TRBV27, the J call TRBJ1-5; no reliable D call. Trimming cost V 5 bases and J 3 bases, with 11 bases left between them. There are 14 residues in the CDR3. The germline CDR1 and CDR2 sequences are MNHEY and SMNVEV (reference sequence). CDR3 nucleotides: TGTGCCAGCAGTGCCCGACATAACAATCAGCCCCAGCATTTT. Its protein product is CASSARHNNQPQHF.

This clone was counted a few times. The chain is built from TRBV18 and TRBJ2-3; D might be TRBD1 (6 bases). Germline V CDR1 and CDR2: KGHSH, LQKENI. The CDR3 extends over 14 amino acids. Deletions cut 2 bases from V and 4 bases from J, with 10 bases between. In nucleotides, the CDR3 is TGTGCCAGCTCACCATTGCCAGGGGCAGATACGCAGTATTTT. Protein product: CASSPLPGADTQYF.